What follows describes a single T cell receptor beta chain. Its antigen remains unknown. V lost 7 bases and J lost 7, with 11 bases in between. This CDR3 has 12 residues. Per the germline V gene, CDR1 is MDHEN and CDR2 is SYDVKM. This sample was included in a study of OX40 agonist ivuxolimab in advanced cancers. Study overall: Given to patients was ivuxolimab, an agonistic anti-OX40 (CD134) antibody. Study outcomes and limitations: Clonal expansion from baseline to week 6 occurred in both CD4+ and CD8+ T cells. Average numbers of expanded clones were greater in CD8+ T cells than in CD4+.

Clones were sequenced by immunoSEQ multiplex PCR, and TCRdb holds only the in-frame ones, with some missing. In the table there are 45,000 to 55,000 clones, approximately 83% of which are singletons. The sample here was CD4+ or CD8+ T cells sorted from blood, taken in a trial of the OX40 agonist ivuxolimab. The receptor comes from an adult with an advanced solid tumor such as melanoma, head and neck, liver or kidney cancer. This sequence joins TRBV28 and TRBJ1-3; D remains ambiguous. CDR3 nucleotide sequence: TGTGCCAGCAAAGCCTCGGCGAACACCATATATTTT. Translation: CASKASANTIYF.